This T cell receptor beta chain was sequenced in a study of blood T cell repertoires in COVID-19. About the research overall: COVID-19 samples from acute and convalescent phases originated in the United States, Italy and Spain. From T cells, B-cell-depleted T cells, or PBMCs came the material, which was cDNA or gDNA.

As originally analysed: Estimates of nucleated cell counts were drawn from the amplification of reference gene primers. Produced via immunoSEQ multiplex PCR; TCRdb's table is partial and in-frame only. That table supplies the V and J calls and clone size; D and trimming were determined from the DNA. The top ten clones hold approximately 12% of a sample with around 97,000 clones, over 65% of them seen once. A few counts support this clone. The junction departs from the called germline gene at one end, perhaps through a read error. The germline gives CDR1 LGHDT, CDR2 YNNKEL (reference sequence). This CDR3 spans 11 amino acids.

The sample was peripheral blood. The receptor comes from a human donor in a cohort sampled during active COVID-19. The chain links TRBV3-1 (or the pseudogene TRBV3-2) to TRBJ1-2; no clear D gene. CDR3 nucleotides: TGTGCCAGCAGCCAAGTTCGTGAGCGCGTCTTC. This encodes CASSQVRERVF.